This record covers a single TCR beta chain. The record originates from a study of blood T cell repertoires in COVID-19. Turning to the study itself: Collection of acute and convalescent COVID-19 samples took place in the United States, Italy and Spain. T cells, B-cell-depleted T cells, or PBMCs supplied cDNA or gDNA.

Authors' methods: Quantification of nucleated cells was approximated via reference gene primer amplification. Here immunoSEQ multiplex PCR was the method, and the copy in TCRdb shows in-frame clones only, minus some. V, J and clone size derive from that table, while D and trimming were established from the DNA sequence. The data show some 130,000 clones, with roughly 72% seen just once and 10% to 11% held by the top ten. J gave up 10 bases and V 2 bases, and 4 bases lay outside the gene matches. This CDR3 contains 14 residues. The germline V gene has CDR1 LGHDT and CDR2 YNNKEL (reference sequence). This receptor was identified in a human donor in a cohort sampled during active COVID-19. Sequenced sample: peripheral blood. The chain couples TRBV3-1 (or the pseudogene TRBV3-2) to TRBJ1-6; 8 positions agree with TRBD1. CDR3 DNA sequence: TGTGCCAGCAGCCAATCAGGGGGCTGGTCACCCCTCCACTTT. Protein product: CASSQSGGWSPLHF.